These 18 T cell receptor beta chains were sequenced from one sample in a study of cytomegalovirus exposure and HLA in healthy donors. PCR primers comprised 60 Vbeta and 13 Jbeta primers. Sequencing used immunoSEQ multiplex PCR; TCRdb keeps in-frame clones, though not all of them. The sample records about 220,000 clones, 60% to 80% being singletons. The specimen was PBMCs. These receptors were taken from a woman aged 25 to 39 in good health and CMV-seronegative.

This clone was seen more than once but under ten times. This chain uses TRBV15 with TRBJ2-5; 9 bases line up with TRBD1. The end of the DNA fits TRBJ2-7 better, so the J call may be wrong. The CDR3 runs to 14 residues. In germline, CDR1 is LNHNV, CDR2 YYDKDF (reference sequence). The CDR3 sequence: CATSRVGTGREQYF. The CDR3 region has the DNA TGTGCCACCAGCAGAGTAGGGACAGGGCGCGAGCAGTACTTC.

This clone appeared a few times. This sequence joins TRBV2 and TRBJ1-2; D uncertain. V was clipped by 4 bases and J by 0 bases, with 6 bases between them. The CDR3 spans 13 residues. Per germline, CDR1 SNHLY and CDR2 FYNNEI. The chain's CDR3 is CASSAGANYGYTF. The CDR3 DNA is TGTGCCAGCAGTGCCGGAGCTAACTATGGCTACACCTTC.

This rearrangement joins TRBV4-2 to TRBJ2-7; D gene ambiguous. Trimming took 1 base from V and 7 from J, leaving 5 bases between them. The germline V gene has CDR1 LGHNA and CDR2 YNFKEQ. The CDR3 has 11 amino acids. CDR3 loop: CASSQGREQYF. CDR3 nucleotide sequence: TGTGCCAGCAGCCAAGGCAGGGAGCAGTACTTC.

V gene TRBV2 combines with J gene TRBJ2-1; 11 bases line up with TRBD2. Germline-derived CDR1 and CDR2 are SNHLY and FYNNEI. V lost 3 bases and J lost 7; bases outside the gene matches: 5. CDR3 length: 15 residues. The CDR3 sequence: CASSESTSGTNEQFF. CDR3 nucleotide sequence: TGTGCCAGCAGTGAGTCGACTAGCGGGACAAATGAGCAGTTCTTC.

The CDR3 protein is CASSVRDRGLQETQYF. The CDR3 coding sequence is TGTGCCAGCAGCGTAAGGGACAGGGGTCTTCAAGAGACCCAGTACTTC. This chain connects TRBV9 to TRBJ2-5, with 10 bases that match TRBD1. With 1 base clipped from V and 2 bases from J, the junction kept 5 bases outside the gene matches. The germline gives CDR1 SGDLS, CDR2 YYNGEE. The CDR3 has 16 amino acids.

This clone was recorded once. This chain links TRBV15 with TRBJ1-2; no reliable D call. The CDR3 contains 12 residues. V lost 2 bases, J lost 7 bases, and 8 bases lay in between. Germline V gene lookup returns CDR1 LNHNV and CDR2 YYDKDF (reference sequence). This CDR3 reads CATSRPNAGYTF. The DNA of the CDR3 is TGTGCCACCAGCAGACCTAATGCTGGCTACACCTTC.

This rearrangement joins TRBV19 to TRBJ1-5; 8 bases align to TRBD1. Looked up from germline, CDR1 is LNHDA and CDR2 is SQIVND (reference sequence). CDR3 length equals 16 residues. The V and J ends lost 9 bases and 0 bases, in that order; junction bases with no gene match: 10. The CDR3 sequence: CASTRDRYNSNQPQHF. DNA for the CDR3: TGTGCCAGCACCAGGGACAGGTATAATAGCAATCAGCCCCAGCATTTT.

This chain uses TRBV2 with TRBJ2-6, with D maybe TRBD2 (6 bases). V lost 1 base and J 0 bases, leaving 10 bases between the germline ends. Germline values: CDR1 SNHLY, CDR2 FYNNEI. The CDR3 loop spans 17 amino acids. The CDR3 spells CASSEGRGNSGANVLTF. CDR3 DNA sequence: TGTGCCAGCAGTGAAGGGAGGGGCAACTCTGGGGCCAACGTCCTGACTTTC. Supplemented by reference TRBV2 and TRBJ2-6, the full variable domain reads EPEVTQTPSHQVTQMGQEVILRCVPISNHLYFYWYRQILGQKVEFLVSFYNNEISEKSEIFDDQFSVERPDGSNFTLKIRSTKLEDSAMYFCASSEGRGNSGANVLTFGAGSRLTVL.

The rearrangement uses TRBV4-1 and TRBJ2-1; 10 bases map to TRBD2. Germline V gene data show CDR1 as MGHRA and CDR2 as YSYEKL. Trimming at V came to 2 bases and at J to 5 bases, leaving 9 bases not matched to a gene. The CDR3 contains 17 residues. The CDR3, as DNA: TGCGCCAGCAGCCAACAAGCAGCGGGAGGGGATCACAATGAGCAGTTCTTC. It yields the protein CASSQQAAGGDHNEQFF.

The chain joins TRBV30 to TRBJ1-2, with D tentatively TRBD1 (5 bases). CDR3 length equals 11 residues. Germline V gene sequence: CDR1 GTSNPN, CDR2 SVGIG (reference sequence). Trimming shortened V by 1 base and J by 7 bases, and 7 bases separated the two germline ends. CDR3 protein: CAWSAGAGYTF. For the CDR3, the DNA is TGTGCCTGGAGTGCTGGGGCTGGCTACACCTTC.

The chain couples TRBV7-2 to TRBJ1-5, with D maybe TRBD1 (6 bases). The germline gives CDR1 SGHTA, CDR2 FQGNSA. Deletions cut 1 base from V and 6 bases from J, with 13 bases between. CDR3 length: 15 residues. This CDR3 is CASSLVRGIGQPQHF. CDR3 sequence (DNA): TGTGCCAGCAGCTTAGTTAGGGGGATAGGTCAGCCCCAGCATTTT.

This chain connects TRBV6-1 to TRBJ1-1, with D perhaps matching TRBD1 (5 bases). Trimming pared 6 bases from V and 3 bases from J, leaving 14 bases between. From germline, CDR1 is MNHNS and CDR2 SASEGT. There are 14 residues in the CDR3. This CDR3 is CASRLYGGDTEAFF. The CDR3 DNA follows: TGTGCCAGCAGACTCTACGGGGGGGACACTGAAGCTTTCTTT.

V usage is TRBV7-9 and J usage is TRBJ2-3, with 8 bases aligning to TRBD2. This CDR3 region has 15 residues. The ends lost 1 base at V and 3 bases at J; junction bases unmatched: 3. Germline V CDR1 and CDR2: SEHNR, FQNEAQ (reference sequence). CDR3 bases: TGTGCCAGCAGCTTAGTTACTAGCGGTACAGATACGCAGTATTTT. Translating it yields CASSLVTSGTDTQYF.

This clone was observed a handful of times. The chain carries TRBV11-2 and TRBJ2-5; TRBD2 matches at 9 bases. Trimming removed 5 bases from V and 2 bases from J; junction bases left unmatched: 6. Germline loops: CDR1 SGHAT, CDR2 FQNNGV. The CDR3 runs to 15 residues. The CDR3 DNA reads as TGTGCCAGCAGCCCCACGCTAGCGGGACAAGAGACCCAGTACTTC. It specifies CASSPTLAGQETQYF.

J is TRBJ1-2 and V is TRBV6-5, with D possibly TRBD1 on 5 matching bases. This CDR3 comprises 13 residues. Germline V gene sequence: CDR1 MNHEY, CDR2 SVGAGI. V gave up 10 bases and J gave up 6 bases, with 18 bases separating them. The chain's CDR3 is CATRVRRGDGYTF. Here the CDR3 DNA reads TGTGCCACCCGGGTCCGAAGGGGTGATGGCTACACCTTC.

The CDR3 region has the DNA TGTGCCAGCAGCTCAGGCCGAACAGATACGCAGTATTTT. Protein sequence: CASSSGRTDTQYF. This chain links TRBV7-3 with TRBJ2-3; D gene ambiguous. Germline V gives CDR1 SGHTA, CDR2 FQGTGA. The length of the CDR3 is 13 residues. Trimming removed 4 bases from V and 3 bases from J, with 8 bases in between.

The count of this clone is one. The chain is built from TRBV6-9 and TRBJ2-7; D may be TRBD2 (7 bases). Germline V gene data show CDR1 as MNHGY and CDR2 as SVAAGI. The CDR3 loop spans 15 amino acids. V was cut by 6 bases and J by 3 bases, with 18 bases left in between. CDR3 sequence: CASSLTGEGGYEQYF. For the CDR3, the DNA is TGTGCCAGCAGCCTCACCGGGGAGGGGGGCTACGAGCAGTACTTC.

The chain recombines TRBV7-9 with TRBJ2-5; D unclear. The germline V gene encodes CDR1 SEHNR and CDR2 FQNEAQ (reference sequence). The V gene lost 5 bases and the J gene lost 2 bases, with 3 bases spanning the gap. This CDR3 has 11 residues. The CDR3 sequence: CASSRQETQYF. CDR3 bases: TGTGCCAGCAGCCGGCAAGAGACCCAGTACTTC. Complete variable domain (other parts from reference TRBV7-9 and TRBJ2-5): DTGVSQNPRHKITKRGQNVTFRCDPISEHNRLYWYRQTLGQGPEFLTYFQNEAQLEKSRLLSDRFSAERPKGSFSTLEIQRTEQGDSAMYLCASSRQETQYFGPGTRLLVL.